This TCR beta chain was recovered during a study of PD-1 blockade in classical Hodgkin lymphoma. Notes on the study in general: Later analyses included only patients treated at least 1 year post-ASCT.

Assay: immunoSEQ multiplex PCR; the TCRdb copy retains only in-frame clones and omits some. Of fewer than 25,000 clones listed, 85% to 90% are singletons. Concerning this clone itself: The antigen is undetermined.

Noted time point: cycle 4 day 1 (C4D1), after around six weeks of nivolumab. The patients all showed relapse after autologous stem cell transplantation, while their brentuximab vedotin exposure varied. With 4 bases removed from V and 1 base from J, the gap between germline ends came to 11 bases. There are 15 residues in the CDR3. The germline gives CDR1 SNHLY, CDR2 FYNNEI. Sequenced here: peripheral blood mononuclear cells (PBMCs), sampled before the fourth cycle of nivolumab. The source of this sequence is a human donor with classical Hodgkin lymphoma. The chain couples TRBV2 to TRBJ2-4, with a weak D call TRBD2 (7 bases). CDR3 protein: CASSAGGRAKNIQYF. The CDR3 DNA reads TGTGCCAGCAGTGCCGGGGGGCGCGCCAAAAACATTCAGTACTTC. The whole variable domain, remainder taken from reference TRBV2 and TRBJ2-4, is EPEVTQTPSHQVTQMGQEVILRCVPISNHLYFYWYRQILGQKVEFLVSFYNNEISEKSEIFDDQFSVERPDGSNFTLKIRSTKLEDSAMYFCASSAGGRAKNIQYFGAGTRLSVL.